Presented here are 12 T cell receptor beta chains from one specimen sequenced in a study of vaccination effects on CD4 cells after COVID-19. With the ViraFEST assay, the study expanded antigen-specific CD4+ T cells using viral peptide pools, then sequenced them. At the end of nine to ten days of culture, CD4+ T cells were isolated. Each participant received a vaccine that was either BNT162b2 or mRNA-1273, given as two doses. These receptors have no known antigen. Profiling relied on immunoSEQ multiplex PCR, and the TCRdb table lists in-frame clones only, not all of them. The sample lists roughly 27,000 clones; nearly 80% were seen once. Sequences were derived from CD4+ T cells from PBMCs cultured with SARS-CoV-2 spike peptides, sampled after COVID-19 vaccination. The receptors here all came from a human donor who received a COVID-19 vaccine. Some clones in this sample may be carry-over from other donors' samples.

Notes on this clone: One end of the junction varies from germline; a read error may be responsible. CDR3: CASSPTWDRGGIF. CDR3 bases: TGTGCCAGCAGTCCCACCTGGGACAGGGGCGGTATTTTT. The rearrangement uses TRBV28 and TRBJ1-4; TRBD1 aligns across 10 bases. The CDR3 runs to 13 residues. The germline CDR1 and CDR2 sequences are MDHEN and SYDVKM.

J is TRBJ2-1 and V is TRBV30; the D gene is possibly TRBD2 (6 bases). This CDR3 is 14 amino acids long. Germline CDR1 and CDR2: GTSNPN and SVGIG (reference sequence). With 2 bases removed from V and 7 bases from J, the gap between germline ends came to 15 bases. The CDR3 spells CAWSRGQGGNEQFF. DNA of the CDR3: TGTGCCTGGAGTAGGGGTCAGGGAGGAAATGAGCAGTTCTTC.

The chain joins TRBV6-5 to TRBJ2-3, with TRBD1 matching 11 bases. The CDR3 totals 14 residues. CDR1 is MNHEY, CDR2 SVGAGI, per germline. J lost 5 bases, V lost 3 bases, and 1 base had no gene match. The CDR3 nucleotides read TGTGCCAGCAGTTATGGGACAGGGGGAGATACGCAGTATTTT. Residues: CASSYGTGGDTQYF.

This clone was counted once. The chain couples TRBV5-1 to TRBJ2-6; D gene unclear. V shed 4 bases and J shed 1 base, with 6 bases lying between them. Germline CDR1 SGHRS, CDR2 YFSETQ. This CDR3 region has 14 residues. The CDR3 bases are TGCGCCAGCAGCGCGGAATCTGGGGCCAACGTCCTGACTTTC. Translated: CASSAESGANVLTF.

This clone was seen more than once but under ten times. V usage is TRBV19 and J usage is TRBJ2-3; tentative D call: TRBD2 (6 bases). Between the trimmed V and J ends, which lost 8 bases and 2 bases, there was a span of 17 bases. Looked up from germline, CDR1 is LNHDA and CDR2 is SQIVND (reference sequence). The CDR3 consists of 15 residues. The CDR3 region has the DNA TGTGCCAGTTCCCCCGCGGGACTGCTCACAGATACGCAGTATTTT. This sequence encodes CASSPAGLLTDTQYF.

This clone was detected only once. This chain connects TRBV30 to TRBJ2-3, with 8 nucleotides matching TRBD1. The CDR3 loop spans 16 amino acids. Germline trimming cut 2 bases from V and 7 bases from J; bases unmatched to any gene: 14. CDR1 and CDR2 from the germline V gene are GTSNPN and SVGIG (reference sequence). Written as DNA, the CDR3 is TGTGCCTGGAGTCTTGGTATCAGGGGGCCGGGGAATACGCAGTATTTT. It yields the protein CAWSLGIRGPGNTQYF.

The gene calls are TRBV28 and TRBJ2-2; D uncertain. Trimming took 7 bases from V and 6 from J, leaving 12 bases between them. The CDR3 runs to 13 residues. The V gene's germline CDR1 is MDHEN and CDR2 SYDVKM. CDR3 nucleotide sequence: TGTGCCAGCATCCAACGTTTCCCCGGGGAGCTGTTTTTT. Residues: CASIQRFPGELFF.

This clone was detected a few times. The chain employs TRBV4-1 and TRBJ2-2; no clear D gene. CDR3 length: 15 amino acids. Deletions cut 1 base from V and 4 bases from J, with 10 bases between. In germline, CDR1 is MGHRA, CDR2 YSYEKL. The CDR3 protein is CASSQGRPGTGELFF. DNA of the CDR3: TGCGCCAGCAGCCAAGGAAGGCCAGGCACCGGGGAGCTGTTTTTT.

This clone has a handful of counts. The J gene is TRBJ2-2, the V gene TRBV7-3; perhaps TRBD1 as D (6 bases). This CDR3 has 14 amino acids. Trimming left V 5 bases short and J 6 bases short, with 13 bases between. The V gene's germline CDR1 is SGHTA and CDR2 FQGTGA. CDR3 in DNA: TGTGCCAGCAGCCCCTCGGGACAAGCCGGGGAGCTGTTTTTT. This sequence encodes CASSPSGQAGELFF.

This chain joins TRBV4-1 and TRBJ2-2; possible D gene TRBD2, 6 bases. V gave up 1 base and J gave up 6 bases, with 24 bases separating them. The CDR3 has 19 residues. The germline V gene has CDR1 MGHRA and CDR2 YSYEKL. The chain's CDR3 is CASSQVAPRVGWGAGELFF. CDR3 nucleotides: TGCGCCAGCAGCCAAGTTGCCCCCAGGGTGGGCTGGGGGGCCGGGGAGCTGTTTTTT.

This chain joins TRBV28 and TRBJ2-5; 9 bases align to TRBD1. Germline-derived CDR1 and CDR2 are MDHEN and SYDVKM. Trimming at V came to 2 bases and at J to 2 bases, leaving 6 bases not matched to a gene. The CDR3 runs to 16 residues. The CDR3 DNA is TGTGCCAGCAGTTTACTAGGGACAGGGTCGCAAGAGACCCAGTACTTC. Encoded protein: CASSLLGTGSQETQYF.

The chain uses TRBV24-1 and TRBJ2-3; the D gene could be TRBD1 or TRBD2 (5 bases each). V was shortened by 3 bases and J by 0 bases, with 12 bases between the two germline ends. Germline V CDR1 and CDR2: KGHDR, SFDVKD. The CDR3 is 16 amino acids. For the CDR3, the DNA is TGTGCCACCAGTGATCCCGGGACGGCTAGCACAGATACGCAGTATTTT. The encoded protein is CATSDPGTASTDTQYF.